The source of this T cell receptor beta chain is a study of blood T cell repertoires in COVID-19. About the study: The samples span acute and convalescent COVID-19 from the United States, Italy and Spain. Nucleic acid was either cDNA or gDNA, and it came from T cells, B-cell-depleted T cells, or PBMCs.

Authors' methods: The authors estimated nucleated cell counts from reference gene primer amplification. The table came from immunoSEQ multiplex PCR; TCRdb's copy has only in-frame clones and leaves some out. V, J and clone size derive from that table, while D and trimming were established from the DNA sequence. The table records 330,000 or so clones, about 92% of them present only once. The CDR3 sequence is 15 residues long. Germline V gene data show CDR1 as SGHAT and CDR2 as FQNNGV. The V and J ends lost 0 bases and 3 bases respectively, with 12 bases between them. The TCR sequence derives from a woman aged 60-70 years with COVID-19, enrolled during active disease. The chain links TRBV11-2 to TRBJ2-7; tentatively, D is TRBD1 (6 bases). Material for sequencing was peripheral blood. CDR3: CASSLERDTYYEQYF. The CDR3 region has the DNA TGTGCCAGCAGCTTAGAAAGGGACACGTACTACGAGCAGTACTTC.